This T cell receptor beta chain was recovered during a study of blood T cell repertoires in COVID-19. The junction had 8 bases not matched to a gene; V was cut back by 5 bases and J by 7 bases. Germline V gene lookup returns CDR1 SGHAT and CDR2 FQNNGV. The CDR3 is 14 amino acids. Method: immunoSEQ multiplex PCR; TCRdb's copy keeps in-frame clones and lacks some. The sample has fewer than 250,000 clones; more than 75% are singletons. Material for sequencing was PBMCs or T cells enriched from blood (not recorded which). The TCR originated in a man in his thirties or forties in a cohort exposed to, infected with or recovered from COVID-19 (not recorded which). The chain combines TRBV11-2 with TRBJ2-5, with 9 bases identical to TRBD1. CDR3 protein: CASSRDRALGTQYF. CDR3 DNA: TGTGCCAGCAGCCGGGACAGGGCCCTTGGGACCCAGTACTTC.